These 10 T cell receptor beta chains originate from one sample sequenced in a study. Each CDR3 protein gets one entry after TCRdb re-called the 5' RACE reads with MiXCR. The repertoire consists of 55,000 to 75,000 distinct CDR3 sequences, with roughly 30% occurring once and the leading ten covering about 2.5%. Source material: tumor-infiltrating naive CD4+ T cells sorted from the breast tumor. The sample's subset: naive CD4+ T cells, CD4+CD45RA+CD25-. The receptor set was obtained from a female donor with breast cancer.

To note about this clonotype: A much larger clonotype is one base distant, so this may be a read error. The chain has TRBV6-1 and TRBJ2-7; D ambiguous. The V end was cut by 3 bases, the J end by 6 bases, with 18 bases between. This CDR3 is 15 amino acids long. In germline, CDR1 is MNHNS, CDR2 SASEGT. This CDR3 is CASSDTSFPPGEQYF. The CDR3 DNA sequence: TGTGCCAGCAGTGACACTTCATTTCCTCCCGGCGAGCAGTACTTC.

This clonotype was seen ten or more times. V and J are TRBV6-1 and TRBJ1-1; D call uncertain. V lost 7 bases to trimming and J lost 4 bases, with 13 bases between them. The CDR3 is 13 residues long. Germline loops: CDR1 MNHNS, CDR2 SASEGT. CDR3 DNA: TGTGCCAGCAACCACCGGGGTACCACTGAAGCTTTCTTT. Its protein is CASNHRGTTEAFF.

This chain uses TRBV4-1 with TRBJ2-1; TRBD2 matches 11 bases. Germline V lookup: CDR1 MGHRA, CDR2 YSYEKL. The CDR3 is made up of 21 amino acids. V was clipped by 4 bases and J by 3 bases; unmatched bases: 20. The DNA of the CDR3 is TGCGCCAGCAGCCCCCCGACTAGCGGGATCTCCATGTATGACTTCTACAATGAGCAGTTCTTC. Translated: CASSPPTSGISMYDFYNEQFF.

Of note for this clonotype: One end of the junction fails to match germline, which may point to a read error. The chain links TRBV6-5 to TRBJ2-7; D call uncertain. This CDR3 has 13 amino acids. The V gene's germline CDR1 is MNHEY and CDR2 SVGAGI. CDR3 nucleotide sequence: TGTGCCAGCAGTTATTCCAGCTCCTACGAGCGGTACTTC. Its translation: CASSYSSSYERYF.

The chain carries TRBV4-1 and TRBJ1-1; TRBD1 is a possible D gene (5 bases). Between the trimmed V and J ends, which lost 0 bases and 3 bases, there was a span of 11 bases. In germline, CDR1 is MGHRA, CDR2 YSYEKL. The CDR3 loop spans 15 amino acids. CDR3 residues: CASSQDFGGYTEAFF. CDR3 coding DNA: TGCGCCAGCAGCCAAGATTTCGGGGGGTACACTGAAGCTTTCTTT.

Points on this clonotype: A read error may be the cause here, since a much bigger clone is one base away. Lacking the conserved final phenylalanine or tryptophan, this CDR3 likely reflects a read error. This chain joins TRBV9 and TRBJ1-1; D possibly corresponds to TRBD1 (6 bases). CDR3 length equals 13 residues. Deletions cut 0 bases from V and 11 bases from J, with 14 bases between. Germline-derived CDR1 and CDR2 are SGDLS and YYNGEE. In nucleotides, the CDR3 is TGTGCCAGCAGCGTAGATTTAAACAGGGATGCTTTCCTT. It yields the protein CASSVDLNRDAFL.

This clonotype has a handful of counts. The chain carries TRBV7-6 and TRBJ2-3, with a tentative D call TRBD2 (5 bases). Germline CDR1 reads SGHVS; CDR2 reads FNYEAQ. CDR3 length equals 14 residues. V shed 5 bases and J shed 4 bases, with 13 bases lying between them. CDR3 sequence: CASSRVGSSDTQYF. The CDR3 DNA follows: TGTGCCAGCAGCCGCGTTGGGAGCTCAGATACGCAGTATTTT. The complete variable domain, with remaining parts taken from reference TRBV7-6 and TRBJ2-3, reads GAGVSQSPRYKVTKRGQDVALRCDPISGHVSLYWYRQALGQGPEFLTYFNYEAQQDKSGLPNDRFSAERPEGSISTLTIQRTEQRDSAMYRCASSRVGSSDTQYFGPGTRLTVL.

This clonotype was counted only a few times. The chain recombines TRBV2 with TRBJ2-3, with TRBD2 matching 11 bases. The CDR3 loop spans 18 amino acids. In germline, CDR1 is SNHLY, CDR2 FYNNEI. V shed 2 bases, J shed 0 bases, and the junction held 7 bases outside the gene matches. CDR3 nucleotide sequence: TGTGCCAGCAGTGAAAGGGCTAGCGGGGGGATCAGCACAGATACGCAGTATTTT. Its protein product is CASSERASGGISTDTQYF.

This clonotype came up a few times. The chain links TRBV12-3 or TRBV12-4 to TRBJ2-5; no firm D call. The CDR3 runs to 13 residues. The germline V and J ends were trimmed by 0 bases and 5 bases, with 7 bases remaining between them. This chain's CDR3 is CASSLARIETQYF. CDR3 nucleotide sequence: TGTGCCAGCAGTTTAGCGAGAATCGAGACCCAGTACTTC.

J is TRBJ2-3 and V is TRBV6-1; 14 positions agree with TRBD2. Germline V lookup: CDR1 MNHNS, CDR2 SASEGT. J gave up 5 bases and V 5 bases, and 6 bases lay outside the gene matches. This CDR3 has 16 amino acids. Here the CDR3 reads CASSRRLAGGRDTQYF. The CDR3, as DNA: TGTGCCAGCAGTCGCCGACTAGCGGGGGGGCGAGATACGCAGTATTTT.